The 25 T cell receptor beta chains below all came from one sample that was sequenced in a study of shared clonotypes between healthy human individuals. Naive CD8 isolation took CD45RO-negative cells positively selected for CCR7 and excluded terminally differentiated effector memory CD45RA+ cells. Produced via immunoSEQ multiplex PCR; TCRdb's table is partial and in-frame only. Altogether 2 million or so clones are present, roughly 94% being singletons, with the ten largest covering 0.85% to 1.2%. The sample comprised naive CD8+ T cells sorted from blood. Every receptor here comes from a man aged 18 to 30 in good health.

This clone was observed a few times. The chain carries TRBV10-2 and TRBJ1-2; D is undetermined. The CDR3 runs to 11 residues. V was cut by 8 bases and J by 4 bases, with 8 bases left in between. CDR1 and CDR2 from the germline V gene are WSHSY and SAAADI. In DNA form, the CDR3 reads TGCGCCAGCTTAGGCCTCTATGGCTACACCTTC. Its translation is CASLGLYGYTF.

This chain joins TRBV6-5 and TRBJ1-2; 10 bases line up with TRBD1. The CDR3 length is 16 residues. The germline CDR1 and CDR2 sequences are MNHEY and SVGAGI. Trimming removed 2 bases from V and 7 bases from J; junction bases left unmatched: 10. The CDR3 sequence: CASSYLSTGGVSGYTF. The CDR3 nucleotides read TGTGCCAGCAGTTACCTCTCGACAGGGGGCGTCTCTGGCTACACCTTC.

The chain has TRBV5-1 and TRBJ2-5; 13 nucleotides match TRBD2. Germline CDR1 and CDR2: SGHRS and YFSETQ. The CDR3 has 15 amino acids. Trimming took 6 bases from V and 5 from J; bases not matched to a gene: 7. The CDR3 spells CASKMTSGGQETQYF. For the CDR3, the DNA is TGCGCCAGCAAGATGACTAGCGGGGGGCAGGAGACCCAGTACTTC.

V is TRBV7-9 and J is TRBJ1-1, with no clear D. Trimming cost V 5 bases and J 2 bases, with 12 bases left between them. This CDR3 is 14 amino acids long. CDR1 and CDR2 (germline): SEHNR, FQNEAQ (reference sequence). The CDR3 loop reads CASSVDIRNTEAFF. The CDR3 DNA follows: TGTGCCAGCAGCGTAGACATTAGAAACACTGAAGCTTTCTTT. Full variable domain (remainder filled in from reference TRBV7-9 and TRBJ1-1): DTGVSQNPRHKITKRGQNVTFRCDPISEHNRLYWYRQTLGQGPEFLTYFQNEAQLEKSRLLSDRFSAERPKGSFSTLEIQRTEQGDSAMYLCASSVDIRNTEAFFGQGTRLTVV.

The chain couples TRBV10-3 to TRBJ2-1, with TRBD1 identical over 9 bases. From germline, CDR1 is ENHRY and CDR2 SYGVKD. The ends lost 3 bases at V and 8 bases at J; junction bases unmatched: 11. This CDR3 is 16 amino acids long. This chain's CDR3 is CAISDDRTGQGHEQFF. The CDR3 DNA follows: TGTGCCATCAGTGACGATAGGACGGGACAGGGACATGAGCAGTTCTTC.

J is TRBJ2-5 and V is TRBV5-8; 12 bases map to TRBD2. Germline V gene sequence: CDR1 SGHTS, CDR2 YDEGEE. Losses at the gene ends were 0 bases for V and 4 bases for J; bases not matched to a gene: 4. This CDR3 contains 16 residues. The CDR3 region is CASSLGLAGVRETQYF. In DNA form, the CDR3 reads TGTGCCAGCAGCTTGGGACTAGCGGGAGTTCGAGAGACCCAGTACTTC.

The chain employs TRBV28 and TRBJ1-1, with D unresolved. The CDR3 sequence is 15 residues long. The germline CDR1 and CDR2 sequences are MDHEN and SYDVKM. Trimming shortened V by 2 bases and J by 1 base, and 11 bases separated the two germline ends. This CDR3 is CASSLEQTKNTEAFF. In nucleotides, the CDR3 is TGTGCCAGCAGTTTAGAACAGACTAAGAACACTGAAGCTTTCTTT.

The V gene is TRBV4-1, the J gene TRBJ2-7; tentatively, D is TRBD2 (7 bases). Germline assignment: CDR1 MGHRA and CDR2 YSYEKL. The ends were cut back, 4 bases at V and 2 bases at J, with 15 bases in the middle. CDR3 length: 15 amino acids. As DNA, the CDR3 is TGCGCCAGCAGCCTCGGAGGGGGGGGCACCTACGAGCAGTACTTC. Translated: CASSLGGGGTYEQYF.

This chain uses TRBV2 with TRBJ2-1, with 9 bases matching TRBD2. V was pared by 10 bases and J by 1 base, with 2 bases of the junction left unmatched. Germline CDR1 and CDR2: SNHLY and FYNNEI. The CDR3 is 13 residues long. Here the CDR3 reads CATGLASYNEQFF. For the CDR3, the DNA is TGTGCCACCGGACTAGCGTCCTACAATGAGCAGTTCTTC.

This clone was counted between two and nine times. The chain links TRBV2 to TRBJ1-1, with 10 bases fitting TRBD1. The germline CDR1 and CDR2 sequences are SNHLY and FYNNEI. This CDR3 contains 13 residues. Germline trimming cut 6 bases from V and 5 bases from J; bases unmatched to any gene: 3. The CDR3, as DNA: TGTGCCAGCAGACTGGGACAGGGGACTGAAGCTTTCTTT. Its protein product is CASRLGQGTEAFF.

The chain combines TRBV5-1 with TRBJ1-2, with 8 bases aligning to TRBD1. V lost 1 base and J lost 5; bases outside the gene matches: 10. This CDR3 spans 16 amino acids. Germline CDR1 reads SGHRS; CDR2 reads YFSETQ. The CDR3, as DNA: TGCGCCAGCAGCTTGAGTCCAGGGGGCGATAATTATGGCTACACCTTC. This sequence encodes CASSLSPGGDNYGYTF.

This sequence joins TRBV28 and TRBJ2-7, with a possible D match to TRBD1 (6 bases). This CDR3 is built from 12 residues. Germline CDR1 is MDHEN and CDR2 is SYDVKM. V was trimmed by 5 bases and J by 3 bases, leaving 8 bases between them. DNA of the CDR3: TGTGCCAGCAGTGGACAGATCTACGAGCAGTACTTC. Translating it yields CASSGQIYEQYF.

This sequence joins TRBV27 and TRBJ2-1, with 7 bases that match TRBD2. V dropped 5 bases and J dropped 3; count of bases not matched to a gene: 16. The CDR3 has 18 residues. Germline V gene sequence: CDR1 MNHEY, CDR2 SMNVEV (reference sequence). CDR3 in DNA: TGTGCCAGCAGTCCCCCAACGGGGGGAGGATTTGACTACAATGAGCAGTTCTTC. Translated: CASSPPTGGGFDYNEQFF.

This clone was seen once. The chain couples TRBV30 to TRBJ1-1; no clear D. The V end was cut by 0 bases, the J end by 8 bases, with 10 bases between. CDR1 and CDR2 from the germline V gene are GTSNPN and SVGIG (reference sequence). This CDR3 contains 12 residues. The CDR3 DNA is TGTGCCTGGAGTGTACTCCGGCTCGAAGCTTTCTTT. It encodes CAWSVLRLEAFF.

DNA of the CDR3: TGCGCCAGCAGCTTGCACAGCAATGACTACGAGCAGTACTTC. This codes for CASSLHSNDYEQYF. This chain connects TRBV5-1 to TRBJ2-7; no firm D call. The germline V and J ends were trimmed by 1 base and 3 bases, with 11 bases remaining between them. The CDR3 has 14 amino acids. The germline gives CDR1 SGHRS, CDR2 YFSETQ.

V gene TRBV29-1 combines with J gene TRBJ2-3; no clear D gene. CDR1 and CDR2 (germline): SQVTM, ANQGSEA. Trimming pared 4 bases from V and 1 base from J, leaving 15 bases between. This CDR3 region has 15 residues. For the CDR3, the DNA is TGCAGCGTTGTAGATCCAGTCCCTGGCACAGATACGCAGTATTTT. This gives the protein CSVVDPVPGTDTQYF.

The chain combines TRBV7-9 with TRBJ1-4; TRBD1 agrees at 7 bases. The CDR3 has 15 amino acids. Losses at the gene ends were 4 bases for V and 8 bases for J; bases not matched to a gene: 10. Germline lookup yields CDR1 SEHNR and CDR2 FQNEAQ (reference sequence). The CDR3 DNA reads TGTGCCAGCAGCTATTACCAGGGGGGAGCAGAAAAACTGTTTTTT. It specifies CASSYYQGGAEKLFF.

The chain couples TRBV6-5 to TRBJ1-5; 11 positions agree with TRBD1. The length of the CDR3 is 15 residues. The germline gives CDR1 MNHEY, CDR2 SVGAGI. With 6 bases clipped from V and 4 bases from J, the junction kept 5 bases outside the gene matches. CDR3 coding DNA: TGTGCCAGCAGCCTCGGACAGGGGGCGAATCAGCCCCAGCATTTT. This translates into CASSLGQGANQPQHF.

The chain recombines TRBV13 with TRBJ2-3, with 7 bases that match TRBD2. The CDR3 covers 14 residues. Germline V gene lookup returns CDR1 PRHDT and CDR2 FYEKMQ (reference sequence). V shed 7 bases and J 5 bases; nucleotides not matched to a gene: 9. The CDR3 loop reads CASTSVGGRDTQYF. The CDR3 region has the DNA TGTGCCAGCACCTCCGTGGGAGGGAGAGATACGCAGTATTTT.

The chain combines TRBV7-6 with TRBJ2-1; 11 positions match TRBD2. This CDR3 spans 14 amino acids. J was trimmed by 6 bases and V by 5 bases; bases with no gene match: 3. CDR1 and CDR2 (germline): SGHVS, FNYEAQ. CDR3 sequence (DNA): TGTGCCAGCAGCATGGGGACTAGCGGCAATGAGCAGTTCTTC. As protein: CASSMGTSGNEQFF.

This chain's CDR3 is CASSIPGAHTEAFF. The CDR3 DNA reads TGCGCCAGCAGTATCCCCGGGGCCCACACTGAAGCTTTCTTT. This chain links TRBV23-1 with TRBJ1-1, with D perhaps matching TRBD1 (5 bases). TRBV23-1 qualifies as an ORF whose function is uncertain. Trimming pared 5 bases from V and 3 bases from J, leaving 13 bases between. This CDR3 region has 14 residues.

This sequence joins TRBV13 and TRBJ2-1; no definite D call. The CDR3 has 13 amino acids. V was cut by 5 bases and J by 6 bases, with 11 bases left in between. The germline V gene has CDR1 PRHDT and CDR2 FYEKMQ (reference sequence). The CDR3 region has the DNA TGTGCCAGCAGCCTAAGAGGTCCCAATGAGCAGTTCTTC. This codes for CASSLRGPNEQFF. Looking up the rest from reference TRBV13 and TRBJ2-1 gives the full variable domain: AAGVIQSPRHLIKEKRETATLKCYPIPRHDTVYWYQQGPGQDPQFLISFYEKMQSDKGSIPDRFSAQQFSDYHSELNMSSLELGDSALYFCASSLRGPNEQFFGPGTRLTVL.

V usage is TRBV19 and J usage is TRBJ1-5; D gene unclear. The CDR3 contains 12 residues. Germline V gene sequence: CDR1 LNHDA, CDR2 SQIVND (reference sequence). The V gene lost 6 bases and the J gene lost 8 bases, with 11 bases spanning the gap. CDR3 amino acids: CASRTSYEPQHF. The CDR3 nucleotides read TGTGCCAGTAGGACCAGCTACGAGCCCCAGCATTTT.

The CDR3 protein is CASSQGARQINTEAFF. DNA for the CDR3: TGTGCCAGCAGCCAAGGGGCGCGCCAGATTAACACTGAAGCTTTCTTT. The chain is built from TRBV14 and TRBJ1-1; D is ambiguous. The CDR3 sequence is 16 residues long. Deletions cut 1 base from V and 2 bases from J, with 14 bases between. CDR1 SGHDN and CDR2 FVKESK come from the germline V gene.

This clone was seen once. Within the sample, other DNA sequences also encode this same CDR3. J is TRBJ1-1 and V is TRBV7-9; TRBD1 aligns across 11 bases. V lost 1 base, J lost 4 bases, and 2 bases stayed unmatched. The germline CDR1 and CDR2 sequences are SEHNR and FQNEAQ (reference sequence). The CDR3 runs to 15 residues. CDR3 nucleotide sequence: TGTGCCAGCAGCTTAGTAGGGACAGGGGGCACTGAAGCTTTCTTT. It codes for CASSLVGTGGTEAFF. Complete variable domain (other parts from reference TRBV7-9 and TRBJ1-1): DTGVSQNPRHKITKRGQNVTFRCDPISEHNRLYWYRQTLGQGPEFLTYFQNEAQLEKSRLLSDRFSAERPKGSFSTLEIQRTEQGDSAMYLCASSLVGTGGTEAFFGQGTRLTVV.